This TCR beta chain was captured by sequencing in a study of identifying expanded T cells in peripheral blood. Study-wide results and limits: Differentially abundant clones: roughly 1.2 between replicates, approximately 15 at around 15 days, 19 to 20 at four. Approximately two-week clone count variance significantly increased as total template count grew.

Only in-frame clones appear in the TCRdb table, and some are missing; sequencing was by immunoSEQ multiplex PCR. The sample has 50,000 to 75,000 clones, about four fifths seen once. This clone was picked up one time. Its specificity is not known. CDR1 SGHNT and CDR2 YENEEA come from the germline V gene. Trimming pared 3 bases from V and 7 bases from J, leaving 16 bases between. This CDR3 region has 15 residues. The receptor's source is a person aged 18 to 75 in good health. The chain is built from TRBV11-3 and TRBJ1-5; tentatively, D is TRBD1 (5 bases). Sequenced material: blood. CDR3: CASSLGGGGVQPQHF. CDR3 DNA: TGTGCCAGCAGCTTGGGAGGTGGGGGTGTCCAGCCCCAGCATTTT.